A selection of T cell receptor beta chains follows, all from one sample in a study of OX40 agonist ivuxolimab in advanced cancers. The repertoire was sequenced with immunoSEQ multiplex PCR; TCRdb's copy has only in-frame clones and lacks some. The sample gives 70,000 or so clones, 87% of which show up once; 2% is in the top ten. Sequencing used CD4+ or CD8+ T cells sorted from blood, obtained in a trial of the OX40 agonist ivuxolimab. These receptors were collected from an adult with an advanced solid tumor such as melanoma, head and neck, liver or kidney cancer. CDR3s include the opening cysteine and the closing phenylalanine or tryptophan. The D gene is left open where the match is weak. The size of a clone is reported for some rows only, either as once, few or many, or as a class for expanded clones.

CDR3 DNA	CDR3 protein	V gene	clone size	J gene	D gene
TGTGCCATCGCGGATGGGTTTACGGGTTTAGCCAAAAACATTCAGTACTTC	CAIADGFTGLAKNIQYF	TRBV28	-	TRBJ2-4	-
TGTGCCAGCAGCTTTAGCGGGACAGGGGCCTACGAGCAGTACTTC	CASSFSGTGAYEQYF	TRBV7-3	-	TRBJ2-7	TRBD1
TGTGCCAGCAGCCAAGGACAGGGGGCGGGGAACACTGAAGCTTTCTTT	CASSQGQGAGNTEAFF	TRBV5-4	-	TRBJ1-1	TRBD1
TGTGCCAGCAGTTTATCGGGCGGGGGGGTCCCCTACGAGCAGTACTTC	CASSLSGGGVPYEQYF	TRBV27	-	TRBJ2-7	TRBD2
TGTGCCAGCAGTTACTCTAGCGGTACAGGGTATGAGCAGTTCTTC	CASSYSSGTGYEQFF	TRBV6-6	-	TRBJ2-1	-
TGTGCCAGCAGCCCCCAAGACACAAACACTGAAGCTTTCTTT	CASSPQDTNTEAFF	TRBV7-3	-	TRBJ1-1	-
TGTGCCAGCAGCCAAGTCAGGGCGCAGCAGTACTTC	CASSQVRAQQYF	TRBV14	-	TRBJ2-7	-
TGTGCCAGCAGCCCCGTCACCCAGCCCTACAATGAGCAGTTCTTC	CASSPVTQPYNEQFF	TRBV9	-	TRBJ2-1	-
TGTGCCAGCGCTCCGGGACCGACAAACTATGGCTACACCTTC	CASAPGPTNYGYTF	TRBV6-4	once	TRBJ1-2	-
TGCGCCAGCAGCTTGGGGCAGGGACTGAACACTGAAGCTTTCTTT	CASSLGQGLNTEAFF	TRBV5-1	-	TRBJ1-1	-
TGTGCCAGCAGTGAAAAGTGGTTACGCGACTATGGCTACACCTTC	CASSEKWLRDYGYTF	TRBV2	-	TRBJ1-2	-
TGCGCCAGCAGCGTCATAAGCCAAGCGCTCCAAGAGACCCAGTACTTC	CASSVISQALQETQYF	TRBV5-1	-	TRBJ2-5	-
TGTGCCAGCAGCTTCGAACCTGGTGGTAGGGAGACCCAGTACTTC	CASSFEPGGRETQYF	TRBV7-9	-	TRBJ2-5	-
TGCGCCAGCAGCCAAGGTCAAGCGGGGGGAAGCACAGATACGCAGTATTTT	CASSQGQAGGSTDTQYF	TRBV4-3	-	TRBJ2-3	TRBD2
TGTGCCAGCAGACGGGACGACTATGGCTACACCTTC	CASRRDDYGYTF	TRBV6-5	-	TRBJ1-2	-
TGTGCCAGCAGTCTGACACCGAACACCGGGGAGCTGTTTTTT	CASSLTPNTGELFF	TRBV6-6	-	TRBJ2-2	-
TGTGCCAGCAGCTACAGGGGCTCATACGAGCAGTACTTC	CASSYRGSYEQYF	TRBV7-2	few	TRBJ2-7	TRBD1
TGTGCCATCAGTGAGGGACTACCTATCACAGATACGCAGTATTTT	CAISEGLPITDTQYF	TRBV10-3	-	TRBJ2-3	-
TGTGCCAGCAGCTCGACTAGCGGGAGAGTCCCCGGGGAGCTGTTTTTT	CASSSTSGRVPGELFF	TRBV7-9	-	TRBJ2-2	TRBD2
TGTGCCAGCTCACCACGGACGACCGGGGAGCTGTTTTTT	CASSPRTTGELFF	TRBV18	-	TRBJ2-2	-
TGTGCCAGTGCGGACAGGGGGCGTTCACCCCTCCACTTT	CASADRGRSPLHF	TRBV19	medium-sized	TRBJ1-6	TRBD1
TGCGCCAGCAGTTCCCCCTGGGACAGGGAGCTGACTGGGGCCAACGTCCTGACTTTC	CASSSPWDRELTGANVLTF	TRBV5-1	-	TRBJ2-6	TRBD1
TGTGCCAGCAGTTCGACAGGGTGGCCCTACGAGCAGTACTTC	CASSSTGWPYEQYF	TRBV6-5	-	TRBJ2-7	TRBD1
TGTGCCAGTAGCTCTACAGGGGGGGACACTGAAGCTTTCTTT	CASSSTGGDTEAFF	TRBV19	-	TRBJ1-1	TRBD1
TGTGCCAGTAGATTAGACGGTGACTATGGCTACACCTTC	CASRLDGDYGYTF	TRBV19	-	TRBJ1-2	-
TGTGCCAGCACCCTAGGGGTTGAAGCTTTCTTT	CASTLGVEAFF	TRBV6-5	-	TRBJ1-1	-
TGTGCCAGCAGTTTTAGGCCCGAACCGAACACTGAAGCTTTCTTT	CASSFRPEPNTEAFF	TRBV27	-	TRBJ1-1	-
TGCGCCAGCAGCTTGGAGACGGGAGAGAATGAAAAACTGTTTTTT	CASSLETGENEKLFF	TRBV5-1	-	TRBJ1-4	-
TGTGCCTGGAGTGTAGGGTTTGGGGGTCAGCCCCAGCATTTT	CAWSVGFGGQPQHF	TRBV30	-	TRBJ1-5	-
TGTGCCAGCAGTGGAGAGGGACAGCAACAAGAGACCCAGTACTTC	CASSGEGQQQETQYF	TRBV6-1	-	TRBJ2-5	TRBD1
TGTGCCAGCAGCGGTTTAAGGGGGCGGGAAGGGAACACTGAAGCTTTCTTT	CASSGLRGREGNTEAFF	TRBV11-1	-	TRBJ1-1	TRBD1
TGCAGTGCTAGTAGTTCCGCCGCTTTCTTT	CSASSSAAFF	TRBV20-1	few	TRBJ1-1	-
TGTGCCAGCAGCAATTTCGGCCTAGCGGGTATCTACGAGCAGTACTTC	CASSNFGLAGIYEQYF	TRBV21-1	-	TRBJ2-7	-
TGTGCCAGCTCACCGTATTCTGGAAACACCATATATTTT	CASSPYSGNTIYF	TRBV18	-	TRBJ1-3	-
TGTGCCTGGAGTCCAAGGACAAACTTGGGGAACACTGAAGCTTTCTTT	CAWSPRTNLGNTEAFF	TRBV30	few	TRBJ1-1	-
TGTGCCACCAGCAGAGAGTACGGGGGTAACACAGATACGCAGTATTTT	CATSREYGGNTDTQYF	TRBV15	-	TRBJ2-3	-
TGTGCCAGCAGCCAATTCAGACAGGAGAACACTGAAGCTTTCTTT	CASSQFRQENTEAFF	TRBV14	-	TRBJ1-1	-
TGTGCCAGCAGTCTACCCGTTCCGGGGTACAATGAGCAGTTCTTC	CASSLPVPGYNEQFF	TRBV28	-	TRBJ2-1	-
TGTGCCAGCAGTTACGCAACGGGGTTTGGGACCGGGGAGCTGTTTTTT	CASSYATGFGTGELFF	TRBV6-6	-	TRBJ2-2	-
TGCAGCGTTGTGTTTAGCGGAGCTAGCACAGATACGCAGTATTTT	CSVVFSGASTDTQYF	TRBV29-1	-	TRBJ2-3	-
TGCGCCAGCAGCATTAGCGGGGCCGGGAAAGAGACCCAGTACTTC	CASSISGAGKETQYF	TRBV5-1	-	TRBJ2-5	TRBD2
TGTGCCAGCAGCTTAGACAGAGCGAACACCGGGGAGCTGTTTTTT	CASSLDRANTGELFF	TRBV7-9	-	TRBJ2-2	-
TGTGCCAGCAGTGAACGCCCCAGGGGTGATCAGCCCCAGCATTTT	CASSERPRGDQPQHF	TRBV2	-	TRBJ1-5	-
TGTGCCAGCAGTTTAGAGTATGGCTACACCTTC	CASSLEYGYTF	TRBV28	-	TRBJ1-2	-
TGTGCCAGCAGCGTAGAGCAGGGGGCCAATGAGCAGTTCTTC	CASSVEQGANEQFF	TRBV9	once	TRBJ2-1	TRBD1
TGTGCCATCAGAAGTAGCGGGGGGGCCGGAGGCGAGCAGTACTTC	CAIRSSGGAGGEQYF	TRBV10-3	-	TRBJ2-7	TRBD2
TGTGCCATCAGTGATTTTAAGAAGGGACTTAATGGCTACACCTTC	CAISDFKKGLNGYTF	TRBV10-3	-	TRBJ1-2	-
TGTGCCAGCTCACTTACCCGGGACGGCCAAGAGACCCAGTACTTC	CASSLTRDGQETQYF	TRBV18	once	TRBJ2-5	-
TGTGCCAGCAGCTTAAACCCGGGGATGAACACTGAAGCTTTCTTT	CASSLNPGMNTEAFF	TRBV7-3	-	TRBJ1-1	-